This T cell receptor (beta chain) was retrieved from a study of shared clonotypes between healthy human individuals. Study-wide context: Three plates were used per donor for CD4 naive, three for CD4 memory, two for CD8 naive and one for CD8 memory.

Splitting the CD4+ cells yielded a CD45RA+ naive subset and a CD45RA-negative memory subset. V gave up 6 bases and J gave up 2 bases; unmatched junction bases: 4. There are 14 residues in the CDR3. CDR1 and CDR2 from the germline V gene are SGHTA and FQGNSA. Only in-frame clones appear in the TCRdb table, and some are missing; sequencing was by immunoSEQ multiplex PCR. The sample lists over a million clones, roughly 96% occurring once. The V and J genes are TRBV7-2 and TRBJ2-7; 10 bases line up with TRBD2. This sequence was found in a man aged 25 to 40 in good health. Sequenced material: naive CD4+ T cells sorted from blood. Documented subset: CD45RA+ positively selected. The CDR3: CASRTAGGPYEQYF. The CDR3 bases are TGTGCCAGCAGAACAGCGGGAGGGCCCTACGAGCAGTACTTC.